The next 28 T cell receptor beta chains were all read from a single sample in a study of CD8+ T cells in alopecia areata. It was cDNA, reverse transcribed from extracted RNA, that served as the sequencing template. Some clones are missing from TCRdb's copy, which holds only in-frame ones; the method was immunoSEQ multiplex PCR. This table has more than 200,000 clones, roughly two thirds appearing once. The sample consisted of CD4+ T cells sorted from blood, taken at week 0. The origin of the receptors is a human donor with alopecia areata.

This chain connects TRBV15 to TRBJ2-3; no clear D gene. Trimming removed 1 base at V and 6 bases at J, with 14 bases between. This CDR3 region has 15 residues. The germline CDR1 and CDR2 sequences are LNHNV and YYDKDF (reference sequence). The CDR3 loop reads CATSRGLPTGDTQYF. The CDR3 DNA sequence: TGTGCCACCAGCAGAGGACTCCCGACGGGCGATACGCAGTATTTT.

The V call is TRBV5-1, the J call TRBJ2-5, with 10 nucleotides matching TRBD2. With 5 bases clipped from V and 1 base from J, the junction kept 8 bases outside the gene matches. The CDR3 has 16 amino acids. Germline CDR1 SGHRS, CDR2 YFSETQ. In DNA form, the CDR3 reads TGCGCCAGCAGGGTGGCTAGCGGGGGATTCCAAGAGACCCAGTACTTC. The encoded protein is CASRVASGGFQETQYF. Variable domain in full (rest from reference TRBV5-1 and TRBJ2-5): KAGVTQTPRYLIKTRGQQVTLSCSPISGHRSVSWYQQTPGQGLQFLFEYFSETQRNKGNFPGRFSGRQFSNSRSEMNVSTLELGDSALYLCASRVASGGFQETQYFGPGTRLLVL.

The DNA for the CDR3 is TGCAGCGTTGGCGACGGATCGAACACCGGGGAGCTGTTTTTT. Translated: CSVGDGSNTGELFF. The gene calls are TRBV29-1 and TRBJ2-2; D ambiguous. V shed 4 bases and J shed 0 bases, with 9 bases lying between them. The germline V gene encodes CDR1 SQVTM and CDR2 ANQGSEA. The CDR3 has 14 amino acids.

The chain joins TRBV7-2 to TRBJ2-3, with D maybe TRBD1 (6 bases). The CDR3 length is 15 residues. In germline, CDR1 is SGHTA, CDR2 FQGNSA. V shed 5 bases and J shed 3 bases, with 15 bases lying between them. CDR3 in DNA: TGTGCCAGCAGCGCACAGGGTTCGAGAACAGATACGCAGTATTTT. This codes for CASSAQGSRTDTQYF.

The chain couples TRBV5-4 to TRBJ2-5; no definite D call. The CDR3 contains 13 residues. The ends were cut back, 2 bases at V and 5 bases at J, with 10 bases in the middle. Germline lookup yields CDR1 SGHNT and CDR2 YYREEE (reference sequence). The CDR3 region is CASSLPPGETQYF. As DNA, the CDR3 is TGTGCCAGCAGCTTACCTCCTGGGGAGACCCAGTACTTC.

This chain connects TRBV29-1 to TRBJ1-4; 8 bases fit TRBD1. V lost 4 bases to trimming and J lost 4 bases; unmatched junction nucleotides: 8. CDR3 length equals 15 residues. The germline V gene encodes CDR1 SQVTM and CDR2 ANQGSEA. The CDR3 loop reads CSVATTGAGNEKLFF. The CDR3 region has the DNA TGCAGCGTTGCCACGACAGGGGCGGGTAATGAAAAACTGTTTTTT.

The chain links TRBV7-3 to TRBJ1-1; D perhaps matches TRBD1 (6 bases). Germline lookup yields CDR1 SGHTA and CDR2 FQGTGA. V was pared by 5 bases and J by 3 bases, with 10 bases between. CDR3 length equals 13 residues. The CDR3: CASSGGGHTEAFF. CDR3 bases: TGTGCCAGCAGCGGAGGGGGGCACACTGAAGCTTTCTTT.

The chain recombines TRBV2 with TRBJ2-2, with 7 bases that match TRBD1. Germline CDR1 reads SNHLY; CDR2 reads FYNNEI. This CDR3 spans 15 amino acids. With 5 bases clipped from V and 3 bases from J, the junction kept 6 bases outside the gene matches. CDR3 sequence: CASSLTGKDTGELFF. DNA for the CDR3: TGTGCCAGCAGTCTGACAGGGAAGGACACCGGGGAGCTGTTTTTT.

V gene TRBV29-1 combines with J gene TRBJ2-7; the D is unclear. The germline V gene encodes CDR1 SQVTM and CDR2 ANQGSEA. The CDR3 consists of 13 residues. The ends were cut back, 5 bases at V and 4 bases at J, with 15 bases in the middle. This CDR3 reads CSVTPGDSYEQYF. CDR3 nucleotides: TGCAGCGTTACGCCTGGCGACTCTTACGAGCAGTACTTC.

This chain joins TRBV15 and TRBJ2-5; 9 bases line up with TRBD1. V shed 3 bases and J 4 bases; nucleotides not matched to a gene: 0. Germline CDR1 and CDR2: LNHNV and YYDKDF (reference sequence). This CDR3 region has 13 residues. CDR3: CATSRGQGETQYF. For the CDR3, the DNA is TGTGCCACCAGCAGGGGACAGGGAGAGACCCAGTACTTC.

The CDR3 is CASSRVGAGELFF. CDR3 sequence (DNA): TGTGCCAGCAGCCGGGTTGGGGCCGGGGAGCTGTTTTTT. This chain joins TRBV6-5 and TRBJ2-2, with D hard to call. Trimming removed 6 bases from V and 6 bases from J, with 11 bases in between. This CDR3 has 13 residues. CDR1 MNHEY and CDR2 SVGAGI come from the germline V gene.

The rearrangement uses TRBV18 and TRBJ2-5; D may be TRBD2 (5 bases). The length of the CDR3 is 13 residues. Looked up from germline, CDR1 is KGHSH and CDR2 is LQKENI. V was cut by 3 bases and J by 3 bases, with 8 bases left in between. As DNA, the CDR3 is TGTGCCAGCTCACCGCGGGCAGAAGAGACCCAGTACTTC. The encoded protein is CASSPRAEETQYF.

The V gene is TRBV4-2, the J gene TRBJ2-5, with D possibly matching TRBD2 (6 bases). CDR1 LGHNA and CDR2 YNFKEQ come from the germline V gene. This CDR3 is built from 16 residues. Trimming left V 5 bases short and J 4 bases short, with 20 bases between. CDR3: CASSVRRDSGPETQYF. CDR3 in DNA: TGTGCCAGCAGCGTTCGACGGGACTCGGGCCCAGAGACCCAGTACTTC.

This chain links TRBV18 with TRBJ2-7, with 9 bases fitting TRBD1. CDR3 length: 13 amino acids. The V segment lost 3 bases and the J segment 6 bases; nucleotides outside the gene matches: 3. Germline V CDR1 and CDR2: KGHSH, LQKENI. CDR3 loop: CASSPGQGPEQYF. CDR3 bases: TGTGCCAGCTCACCGGGACAGGGTCCCGAGCAGTACTTC.

CDR3 sequence (DNA): TGTGCCAGCAGTGAAGCTCCGGAGGGGAGTAGAAGCATTCAGTACTTC. Translation gives CASSEAPEGSRSIQYF. The chain is built from TRBV6-1 and TRBJ2-4; a possible D gene is TRBD2 (6 bases). Between the trimmed V and J ends, which lost 0 bases and 9 bases, there was a span of 18 bases. CDR3 size: 16 residues. Germline V gene sequence: CDR1 MNHNS, CDR2 SASEGT.

The V gene is TRBV2, the J gene TRBJ2-1; no firm D call. CDR3 length: 13 amino acids. V shed 4 bases and J shed 6 bases, with 10 bases lying between them. Germline lookup yields CDR1 SNHLY and CDR2 FYNNEI. CDR3 DNA sequence: TGTGCCAGCAGTGTTGAACTACTCAATGAGCAGTTCTTC. Translating gives CASSVELLNEQFF.

The chain links TRBV5-1 to TRBJ1-2; D is uncertain. The germline CDR1 and CDR2 sequences are SGHRS and YFSETQ. The CDR3 has 13 amino acids. V lost 1 base and J 7 bases, leaving 11 bases between the germline ends. The chain's CDR3 is CASSLKRVGGYTF. The CDR3 nucleotides are TGCGCCAGCAGCTTGAAGCGGGTTGGTGGCTACACCTTC.

CDR3 DNA sequence: TGCGCCAGCACGTCGCAGGATTTTAATAATTCACCCCTCCACTTT. Protein: CASTSQDFNNSPLHF. This chain connects TRBV5-1 to TRBJ1-6, with D uncertain. Between the trimmed V and J ends, which lost 6 bases and 5 bases, there was a span of 15 bases. CDR1 is SGHRS and CDR2 is YFSETQ in the germline V gene. This CDR3 contains 15 residues.

Note on this clone: Different DNA sequences within this sample yield the same CDR3. The genes are TRBV30 and TRBJ2-7; D gene ambiguous. V was cut by 0 bases and J by 3 bases, with 6 bases left in between. Germline loops: CDR1 GTSNPN, CDR2 SVGIG (reference sequence). The CDR3 is made up of 12 amino acids. The CDR3 DNA follows: TGTGCCTGGAGTGTGTCAGGCTACGAGCAGTACTTC. Translating gives CAWSVSGYEQYF.

The gene calls are TRBV14 and TRBJ2-2; D is unclear. V lost 1 base, J lost 4 bases, and 10 bases lay in between. The CDR3 sequence is 15 residues long. The germline V gene has CDR1 SGHDN and CDR2 FVKESK. DNA for the CDR3: TGTGCCAGCAGCCAAGCCCTCCTAACCACCGGGGAGCTGTTTTTT. Protein: CASSQALLTTGELFF. The full variable domain, its missing parts supplied by reference TRBV14 and TRBJ2-2, is EAGVTQFPSHSVIEKGQTVTLRCDPISGHDNLYWYRRVMGKEIKFLLHFVKESKQDESGMPNNRFLAERTGGTYSTLKVQPAELEDSGVYFCASSQALLTTGELFFGEGSRLTVL.

The rearrangement uses TRBV2 and TRBJ2-5; D unclear. Looked up from germline, CDR1 is SNHLY and CDR2 is FYNNEI. The CDR3 totals 12 residues. Trimming took off 10 bases at V and 5 bases at J, with 14 bases between the two ends. The CDR3 spells CATGRRGETQYF. In nucleotides, the CDR3 is TGTGCCACCGGACGGCGTGGGGAGACCCAGTACTTC.

The chain employs TRBV7-2 and TRBJ2-5; 10 bases match TRBD2. The trim removed 5 bases at V and 4 bases at J, leaving 1 base unmatched. CDR1 SGHTA and CDR2 FQGNSA come from the germline V gene. The CDR3 consists of 13 residues. CDR3 in amino acids: CASSRTSGETQYF. The DNA of the CDR3 is TGTGCCAGCAGCCGGACTAGCGGAGAGACCCAGTACTTC. Based on the CDR3 plus reference TRBV7-2 and TRBJ2-5, the full variable domain is GAGVSQSPSNKVTEKGKDVELRCDPISGHTALYWYRQSLGQGLEFLIYFQGNSAPDKSGLPSDRFSAERTGGSVSTLTIQRTQQEDSAVYLCASSRTSGETQYFGPGTRLLVL.

In its sample, this clone was seen a few times. The chain links TRBV29-1 to TRBJ2-7; 8 bases agree with TRBD1. CDR3 length equals 14 residues. From germline, CDR1 is SQVTM and CDR2 ANQGSEA. Losses at the gene ends were 4 bases for V and 6 bases for J; bases not matched to a gene: 11. CDR3 in DNA: TGCAGCGTTGGACGCACAGGGGGAAGGGGCGAGCAGTACTTC. Encoded protein: CSVGRTGGRGEQYF.

The chain couples TRBV6-5 to TRBJ1-6; D uncertain. The CDR3 runs 15 residues. The germline gives CDR1 MNHEY, CDR2 SVGAGI. Trimming shortened V by 4 bases and J by 0 bases, and 7 bases separated the two germline ends. The CDR3 loop is CASSFQSSYNSPLHF. CDR3 DNA sequence: TGTGCCAGCAGTTTCCAGAGCTCCTATAATTCACCCCTCCACTTT.

The sample holds a few counts of this clone. This sample also contains other DNA sequences that code for the same CDR3. In DNA, the CDR3 is TGTGCCAGCTCACCACGTCAAGAGACCCAGTACTTC. Translated, it gives CASSPRQETQYF. V usage is TRBV18 and J usage is TRBJ2-5; no clear D gene. Germline V lookup: CDR1 KGHSH, CDR2 LQKENI. CDR3 length: 12 residues. V was shortened by 1 base and J by 2 bases, with 2 bases between the two germline ends.

J is TRBJ2-7 and V is TRBV30; the D gene could be TRBD1 or TRBD2 (6 bases each). The germline V and J ends were trimmed by 0 bases and 2 bases, with 11 bases remaining between them. The CDR3 has 14 amino acids. Germline lookup yields CDR1 GTSNPN and CDR2 SVGIG (reference sequence). CDR3 sequence (DNA): TGTGCCTGGAGTGTAGCACGGGGGCCCTACGAGCAGTACTTC. It specifies CAWSVARGPYEQYF.

As DNA, the CDR3 is TGTGCCACCAGGACATCGGGGGATCCCTCTGGGGCCAACGTCCTGACTTTC. This translates into CATRTSGDPSGANVLTF. V gene TRBV15 combines with J gene TRBJ2-6, with D possibly matching TRBD2 (6 bases). This CDR3 is built from 17 residues. V dropped 6 bases and J dropped 0 bases, with 15 bases sitting between them. Per germline, CDR1 LNHNV and CDR2 YYDKDF (reference sequence).

This clone was found a few times. This rearrangement joins TRBV4-1 to TRBJ2-1; TRBD2 is a possible D gene (6 bases). Trimming left V 0 bases short and J 3 bases short, with 9 bases between. The CDR3 has 15 amino acids. Germline V lookup: CDR1 MGHRA, CDR2 YSYEKL. CDR3 nucleotide sequence: TGCGCCAGCAGCCAAGAATCGGGGGTCTACAATGAGCAGTTCTTC. Its translation is CASSQESGVYNEQFF.